This TCR beta chain was observed in a study of blood T cell repertoires in COVID-19. Looking at the study overall: Spain, Italy and the United States supplied samples that represented acute and convalescent COVID-19.

TCRdb's copy holds only in-frame clones and misses some; the assay was immunoSEQ multiplex PCR. This table holds 120,000 to 150,000 clones, 84% found once. V lost 5 bases to trimming and J lost 1 base, with 14 bases between them. This CDR3 region has 15 residues. The germline V gene encodes CDR1 SGHNT and CDR2 YENEEA. The rearrangement joins TRBV11-3 to TRBJ1-1; D perhaps matches TRBD1 (5 bases). This receptor was taken from a woman in her fifties or sixties who had been exposed to COVID-19. The sequenced sample was PBMCs or T cells enriched from blood (not recorded which). CDR3 sequence: CASSRRGAQNTEAFF. The CDR3 nucleotides read TGTGCCAGCAGCCGCCGCGGGGCCCAGAACACTGAAGCTTTCTTT.